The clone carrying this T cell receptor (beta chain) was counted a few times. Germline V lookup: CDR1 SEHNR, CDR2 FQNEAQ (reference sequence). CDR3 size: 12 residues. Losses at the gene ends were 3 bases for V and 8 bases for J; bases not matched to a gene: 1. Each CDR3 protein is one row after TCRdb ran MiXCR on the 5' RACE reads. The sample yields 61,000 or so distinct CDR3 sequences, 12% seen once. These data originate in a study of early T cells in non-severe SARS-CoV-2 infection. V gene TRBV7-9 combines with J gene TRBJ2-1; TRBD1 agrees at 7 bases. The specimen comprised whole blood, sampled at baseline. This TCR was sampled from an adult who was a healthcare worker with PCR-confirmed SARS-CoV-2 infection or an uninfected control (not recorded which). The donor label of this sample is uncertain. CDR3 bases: TGTGCCAGCAGCTTTGACAGGGATGAGCAGTTCTTC. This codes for CASSFDRDEQFF.